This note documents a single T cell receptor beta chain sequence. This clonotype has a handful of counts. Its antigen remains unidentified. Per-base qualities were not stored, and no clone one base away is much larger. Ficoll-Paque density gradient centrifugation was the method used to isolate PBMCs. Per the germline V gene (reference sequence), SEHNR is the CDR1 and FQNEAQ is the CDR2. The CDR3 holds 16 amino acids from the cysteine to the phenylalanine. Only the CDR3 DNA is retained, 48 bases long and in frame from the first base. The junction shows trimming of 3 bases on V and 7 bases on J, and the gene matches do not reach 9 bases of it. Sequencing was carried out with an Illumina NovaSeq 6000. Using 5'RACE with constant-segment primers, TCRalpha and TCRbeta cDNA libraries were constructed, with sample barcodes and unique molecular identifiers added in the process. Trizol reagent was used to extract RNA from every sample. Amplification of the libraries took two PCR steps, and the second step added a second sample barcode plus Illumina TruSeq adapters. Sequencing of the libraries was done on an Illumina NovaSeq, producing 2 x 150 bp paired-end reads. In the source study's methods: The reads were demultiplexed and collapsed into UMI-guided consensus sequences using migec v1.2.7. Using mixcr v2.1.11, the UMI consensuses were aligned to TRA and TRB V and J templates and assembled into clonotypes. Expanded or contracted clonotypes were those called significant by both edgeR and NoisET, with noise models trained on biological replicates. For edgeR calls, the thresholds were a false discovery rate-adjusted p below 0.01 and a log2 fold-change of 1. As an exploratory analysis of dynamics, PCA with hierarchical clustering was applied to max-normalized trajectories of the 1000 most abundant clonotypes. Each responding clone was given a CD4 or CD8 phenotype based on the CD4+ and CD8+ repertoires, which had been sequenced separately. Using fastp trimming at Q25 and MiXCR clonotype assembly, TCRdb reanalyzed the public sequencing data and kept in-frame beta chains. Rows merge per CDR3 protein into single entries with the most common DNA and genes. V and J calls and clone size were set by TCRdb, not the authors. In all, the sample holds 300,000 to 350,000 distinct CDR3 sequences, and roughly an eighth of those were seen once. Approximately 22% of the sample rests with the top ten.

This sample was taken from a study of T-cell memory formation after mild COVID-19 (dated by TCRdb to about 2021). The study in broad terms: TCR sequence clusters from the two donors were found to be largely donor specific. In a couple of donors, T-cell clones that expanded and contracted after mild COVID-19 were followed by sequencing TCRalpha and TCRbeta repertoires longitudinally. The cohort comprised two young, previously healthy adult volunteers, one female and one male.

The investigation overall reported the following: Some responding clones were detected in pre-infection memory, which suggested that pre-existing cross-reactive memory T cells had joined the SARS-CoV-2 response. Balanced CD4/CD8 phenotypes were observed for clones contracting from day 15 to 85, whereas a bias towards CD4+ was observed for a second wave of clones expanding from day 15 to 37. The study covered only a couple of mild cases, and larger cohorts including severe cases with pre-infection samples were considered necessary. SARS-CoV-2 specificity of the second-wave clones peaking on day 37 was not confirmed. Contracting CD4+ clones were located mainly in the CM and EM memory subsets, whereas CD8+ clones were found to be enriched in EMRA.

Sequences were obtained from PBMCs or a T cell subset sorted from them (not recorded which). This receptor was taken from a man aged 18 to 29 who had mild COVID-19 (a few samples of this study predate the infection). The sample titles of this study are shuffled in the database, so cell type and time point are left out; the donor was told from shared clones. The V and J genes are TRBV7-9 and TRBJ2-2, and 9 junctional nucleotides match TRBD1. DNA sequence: TGTGCCAGCAGCTTGCGCCGGACAGGGGCCGGCGGGGAGCTGTTTTTT. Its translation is CASSLRRTGAGGELFF.